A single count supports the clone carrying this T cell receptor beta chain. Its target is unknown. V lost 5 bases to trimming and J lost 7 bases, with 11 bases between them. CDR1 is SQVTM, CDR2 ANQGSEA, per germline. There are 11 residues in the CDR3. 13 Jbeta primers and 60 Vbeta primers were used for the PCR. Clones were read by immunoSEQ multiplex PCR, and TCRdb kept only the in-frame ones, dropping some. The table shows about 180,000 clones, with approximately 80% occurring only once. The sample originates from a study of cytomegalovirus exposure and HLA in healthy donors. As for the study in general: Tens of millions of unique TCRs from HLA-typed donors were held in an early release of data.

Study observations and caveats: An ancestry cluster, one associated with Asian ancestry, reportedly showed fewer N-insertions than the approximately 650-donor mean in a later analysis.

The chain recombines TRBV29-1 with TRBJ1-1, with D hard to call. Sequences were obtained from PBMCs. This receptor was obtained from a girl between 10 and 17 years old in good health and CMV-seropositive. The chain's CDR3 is CSVRGSLEAFF. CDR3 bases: TGCAGCGTTCGAGGGTCCCTTGAAGCTTTCTTT.